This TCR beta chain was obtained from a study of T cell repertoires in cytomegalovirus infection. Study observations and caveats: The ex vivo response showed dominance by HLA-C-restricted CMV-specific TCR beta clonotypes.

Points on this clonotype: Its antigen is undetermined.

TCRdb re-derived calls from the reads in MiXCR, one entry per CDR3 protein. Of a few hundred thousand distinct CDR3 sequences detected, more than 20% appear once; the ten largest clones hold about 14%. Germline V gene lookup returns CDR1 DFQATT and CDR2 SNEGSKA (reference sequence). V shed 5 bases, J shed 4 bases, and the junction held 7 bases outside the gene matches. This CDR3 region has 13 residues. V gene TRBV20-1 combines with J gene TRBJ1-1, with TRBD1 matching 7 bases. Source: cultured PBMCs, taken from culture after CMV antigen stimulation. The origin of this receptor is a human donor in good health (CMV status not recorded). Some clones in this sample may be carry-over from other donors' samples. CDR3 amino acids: CSAEQGLGTEAFF. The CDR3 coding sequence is TGCAGTGCTGAACAGGGGTTGGGCACTGAAGCTTTCTTT.